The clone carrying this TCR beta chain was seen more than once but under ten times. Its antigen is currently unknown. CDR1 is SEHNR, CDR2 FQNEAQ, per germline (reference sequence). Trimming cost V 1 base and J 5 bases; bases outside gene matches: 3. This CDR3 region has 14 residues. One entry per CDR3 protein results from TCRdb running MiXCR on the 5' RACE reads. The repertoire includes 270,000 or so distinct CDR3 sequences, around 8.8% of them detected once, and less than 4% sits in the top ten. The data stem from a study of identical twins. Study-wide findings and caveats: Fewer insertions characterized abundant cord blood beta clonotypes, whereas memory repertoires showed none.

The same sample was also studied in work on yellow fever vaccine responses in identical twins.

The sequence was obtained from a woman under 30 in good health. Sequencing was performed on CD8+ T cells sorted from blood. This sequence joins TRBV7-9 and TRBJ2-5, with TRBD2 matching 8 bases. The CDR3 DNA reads TGTGCCAGCAGCTTAGATACGGGAGGGGAGACCCAGTACTTC. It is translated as CASSLDTGGETQYF.